This TCR beta chain was recorded in a study of CD4 and CD8 cells across lung adenocarcinoma regions. Donors had localized lung adenocarcinoma, a non-small cell lung cancer. The V gene end was trimmed by 4 bases and the J gene end by 2 bases; junction bases not matched to a gene: 0. The CDR3 covers 15 residues. TCRdb reanalysed the PCR reads using MiXCR and keeps one entry per CDR3 protein. The sample records some 23,000 distinct CDR3 sequences, under 60% being singletons. This clonotype was observed at least ten times. This TCR was recovered from a male donor with lung adenocarcinoma. The CD4 and CD8 labels of this study may be unreliable. Sequencing was carried out using CD8+ T cells from the center of a lung tumor. The V gene is TRBV12-3 or TRBV12-4, the J gene TRBJ2-5; 14 bases are a match to TRBD2. The CDR3 region has the DNA TGTGCCAGCAGTTGGACTAGCGGGAGGCAAGAGACCCAGTACTTC. It encodes CASSWTSGRQETQYF.